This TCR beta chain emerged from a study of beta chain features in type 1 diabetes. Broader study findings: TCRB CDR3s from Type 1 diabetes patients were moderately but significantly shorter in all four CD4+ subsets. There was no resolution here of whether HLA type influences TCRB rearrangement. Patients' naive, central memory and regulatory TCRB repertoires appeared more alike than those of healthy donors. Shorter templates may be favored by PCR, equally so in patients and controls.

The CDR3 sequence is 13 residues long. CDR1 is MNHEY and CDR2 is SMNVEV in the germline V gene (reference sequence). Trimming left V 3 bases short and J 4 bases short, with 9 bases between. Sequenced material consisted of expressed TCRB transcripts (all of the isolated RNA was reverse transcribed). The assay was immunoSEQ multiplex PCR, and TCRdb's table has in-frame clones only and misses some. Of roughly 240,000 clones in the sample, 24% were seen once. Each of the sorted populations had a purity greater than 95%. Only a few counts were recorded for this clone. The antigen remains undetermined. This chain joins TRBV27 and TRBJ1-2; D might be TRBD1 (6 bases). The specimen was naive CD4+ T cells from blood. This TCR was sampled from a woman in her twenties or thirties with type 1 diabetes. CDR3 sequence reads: CASSLARGYGYTF. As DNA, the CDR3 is TGTGCCAGCAGTTTGGCCAGGGGCTATGGCTACACCTTC.